Below, 28 T cell receptor beta chains from the same sample are listed, as sequenced in a study of cytomegalovirus exposure and HLA in healthy donors. The PCR was carried out with 60 Vbeta primers and 13 Jbeta primers. Method: immunoSEQ multiplex PCR; TCRdb's copy keeps in-frame clones and lacks some. The table lists about 160,000 clones, 84% of them singletons. The sample taken for sequencing was PBMCs. The receptors were gathered from a man between 18 and 29 years old in good health and CMV-seronegative.

The chain is built from TRBV30 and TRBJ2-1; possible D gene TRBD2, 6 bases. The CDR3 runs 15 residues. The V and J ends lost 0 bases and 6 bases respectively, with 15 bases between them. CDR1 is GTSNPN, CDR2 SVGIG, per germline (reference sequence). Here the CDR3 reads CAWSVFGTSANEQFF. The CDR3 DNA follows: TGTGCCTGGAGTGTGTTTGGGACTTCGGCCAATGAGCAGTTCTTC.

This chain's CDR3 is CASSESGGGAWETQYF. In nucleotides, the CDR3 is TGTGCCAGCAGTGAATCGGGCGGGGGGGCCTGGGAGACCCAGTACTTC. The V and J genes are TRBV6-1 and TRBJ2-5; 9 nucleotides line up with TRBD2. V lost 2 bases and J lost 5; bases outside the gene matches: 9. Germline V lookup: CDR1 MNHNS, CDR2 SASEGT. The CDR3 loop spans 16 amino acids.

The chain links TRBV6-1 to TRBJ2-5; 9 bases map to TRBD2. There are 15 residues in the CDR3. CDR1 and CDR2 from the germline V gene are MNHNS and SASEGT. Trimming cost V 8 bases and J 1 base; bases outside gene matches: 8. This chain's CDR3 is CASCSGLARQETQYF. In DNA form, the CDR3 reads TGTGCCAGCTGTTCCGGACTAGCGCGCCAAGAGACCCAGTACTTC.

The genes are TRBV28 and TRBJ2-5; no firm D call. This CDR3 region has 13 residues. Germline V gene lookup returns CDR1 MDHEN and CDR2 SYDVKM. Between the trimmed V and J ends, which lost 6 bases and 5 bases, there was a span of 13 bases. The DNA of the CDR3 is TGTGCCAGCAGGCCAACAGTCCTGGAGACCCAGTACTTC. It is translated as CASRPTVLETQYF.

The V gene is TRBV7-9, the J gene TRBJ2-4; TRBD2 is a possible D gene (6 bases). Germline V gene sequence: CDR1 SEHNR, CDR2 FQNEAQ (reference sequence). Trimming cost V 0 bases and J 3 bases, with 15 bases left between them. The CDR3 covers 17 residues. The CDR3 loop reads CASSLARGRVDKNIQYF. In DNA form, the CDR3 reads TGTGCCAGCAGCTTAGCGCGGGGCAGGGTCGACAAAAACATTCAGTACTTC.

The genes are TRBV4-1 and TRBJ2-1; weak D call: TRBD1 (6 bases). The CDR3 is 14 amino acids. Trimming left V 3 bases short and J 9 bases short, with 15 bases between. The germline V gene has CDR1 MGHRA and CDR2 YSYEKL. This chain's CDR3 is CASSQLRTAVEQFF. The CDR3 DNA sequence: TGCGCCAGCAGCCAGCTCCGGACAGCGGTTGAGCAGTTCTTC.

This clone was observed a few times. The chain is built from TRBV5-4 and TRBJ1-1; 7 bases map to TRBD1. The CDR3 sequence is 13 residues long. CDR1 and CDR2 from the germline V gene are SGHNT and YYREEE (reference sequence). Germline trimming cut 3 bases from V and 5 bases from J; bases unmatched to any gene: 4. CDR3 nucleotide sequence: TGTGCCAGCAGCTCGGGACAGAAGACTGAAGCTTTCTTT. Translation: CASSSGQKTEAFF.

The chain has TRBV15 and TRBJ1-2; D is undetermined. The CDR3 length is 14 residues. The V gene's germline CDR1 is LNHNV and CDR2 YYDKDF (reference sequence). Trimming took 0 bases from V and 2 from J, leaving 7 bases between them. The CDR3 protein is CATSRDGANYGYTF. CDR3 nucleotides: TGTGCCACCAGCAGAGATGGAGCAAACTATGGCTACACCTTC.

The V and J genes are TRBV5-1 and TRBJ2-1; 10 positions agree with TRBD2. Losses at the gene ends were 0 bases for V and 7 bases for J; bases not matched to a gene: 4. Germline lookup yields CDR1 SGHRS and CDR2 YFSETQ. The CDR3 extends over 15 amino acids. CDR3 nucleotides: TGCGCCAGCAGCTTGGCACTAGCGGGGTTAAATGAGCAGTTCTTC. The encoded protein is CASSLALAGLNEQFF.

On this clone itself: A read error may produce the germline difference seen at one junction end. The rearrangement joins TRBV7-9 to TRBJ2-7; 8 bases match TRBD1. The germline CDR1 and CDR2 sequences are SEHNR and FQNEAQ (reference sequence). CDR3 length: 16 residues. The CDR3 DNA sequence: TGTTCCAGCAGCCCCCCTGCCGGGACAGGAGCCTACGAGCAGTACTTC. It encodes CSSSPPAGTGAYEQYF.

This chain connects TRBV28 to TRBJ2-5, with 11 positions matching TRBD1. CDR1 is MDHEN, CDR2 SYDVKM, per germline. CDR3 size: 16 residues. V lost 5 bases and J lost 4; bases outside the gene matches: 9. CDR3 sequence (DNA): TGTGCCAGCAGTGCGGACAGGGGGCGCTCGATAGAGACCCAGTACTTC. It codes for CASSADRGRSIETQYF.

The CDR3 sequence: CASTDRPHHEQFF. CDR3 coding DNA: TGCGCCAGCACAGACAGACCCCACCATGAGCAGTTCTTC. This chain joins TRBV5-1 and TRBJ2-1; D might be TRBD1 (5 bases). Trimming pared 6 bases from V and 8 bases from J, leaving 15 bases between. The germline V gene encodes CDR1 SGHRS and CDR2 YFSETQ. The CDR3 is 13 residues long.

This clone turned up a few times. CDR3 nucleotides: TGTGCCAGCGGGGAAGACAGGGGCGACGGGGAGCTGTTTTTT. This encodes CASGEDRGDGELFF. The gene calls are TRBV2 and TRBJ2-2; the match to TRBD1 covers 8 bases. This CDR3 is 14 amino acids long. Germline V CDR1 and CDR2: SNHLY, FYNNEI. With V trimmed by 8 bases and J by 7 bases, 9 bases remained unmatched.

J is TRBJ2-3 and V is TRBV7-8; D may be TRBD2 (6 bases). Germline V gene data show CDR1 as SGHVS and CDR2 as FQNEAQ. This CDR3 is 18 amino acids long. Trimming took 4 bases from V and 2 from J, leaving 22 bases between them. DNA for the CDR3: TGTGCCAGCAGCTCCATGTTCTTAAGACTAGGCCCCACAGATACGCAGTATTTT. Its protein is CASSSMFLRLGPTDTQYF.

The chain uses TRBV7-3 and TRBJ2-5; TRBD2 agrees at 12 bases. The assigned J gene may be wrong: the sequence end matches TRBJ2-7 better. Germline CDR1 SGHTA, CDR2 FQGTGA. This CDR3 has 14 residues. The CDR3, as DNA: TGTGCCAGCAGCTTGACTAGCGGGGGTTACGAGCAGTACTTC. This translates into CASSLTSGGYEQYF.

This rearrangement joins TRBV4-2 to TRBJ2-3; 11 bases line up with TRBD2. Unmatched junction bases numbered 6, after V lost 0 bases and J lost 1 base. The CDR3 spans 18 residues. The germline gives CDR1 LGHNA, CDR2 YNFKEQ. This CDR3 reads CASSQDRASGGRTDTQYF. The DNA of the CDR3 is TGTGCCAGCAGCCAAGATCGGGCTAGCGGGGGGCGCACAGATACGCAGTATTTT.

The CDR3 DNA sequence: TGCAGCACCGGGGACAGGGAGAATGAGCAGTTCTTC. Translating it yields CSTGDRENEQFF. This chain connects TRBV29-1 to TRBJ2-1; 9 positions match TRBD1. The germline V gene encodes CDR1 SQVTM and CDR2 ANQGSEA. The CDR3 has 12 residues. V shed 8 bases and J 7 bases; nucleotides not matched to a gene: 6.

The gene calls are TRBV30 and TRBJ1-2; no reliable D call. Trimming took off 4 bases at V and 2 bases at J, with 14 bases between the two ends. The CDR3 runs 14 residues. Germline CDR1 is GTSNPN and CDR2 is SVGIG (reference sequence). The CDR3 coding sequence is TGTGCCTGGACCCCTCGGTCCGGGAACTATGGCTACACCTTC. It translates to CAWTPRSGNYGYTF.

The DNA for the CDR3 is TGTGCCAGCAGCGTCGCCTTCGGGGGCGAGCAGTACTTC. Residues: CASSVAFGGEQYF. The chain couples TRBV6-1 to TRBJ2-7; D possibly corresponds to TRBD2 (6 bases). This CDR3 spans 13 amino acids. Per the germline V gene, CDR1 is MNHNS and CDR2 is SASEGT. With 6 bases removed from V and 6 bases from J, the gap between germline ends came to 15 bases.

This clone was observed a single time. The genes are TRBV5-4 and TRBJ2-7; D not resolved. CDR1 SGHNT and CDR2 YYREEE come from the germline V gene (reference sequence). The V gene lost 2 bases and the J gene lost 5 bases, with 8 bases spanning the gap. This CDR3 region has 12 residues. CDR3 region: CASSFPGNEQYF. The DNA of the CDR3 is TGTGCCAGCAGCTTCCCGGGTAACGAGCAGTACTTC.

This chain links TRBV27 with TRBJ2-1, with 7 nucleotides matching TRBD2. The CDR3 runs to 15 residues. V lost 5 bases and J lost 2; bases outside the gene matches: 6. CDR1 MNHEY and CDR2 SMNVEV come from the germline V gene (reference sequence). The CDR3 region is CASSPLAGAYNEQFF. As DNA, the CDR3 is TGTGCCAGCAGTCCATTGGCGGGGGCCTACAATGAGCAGTTCTTC.

The CDR3 coding sequence is TGCGCCAGCAGCCAAGAGAAGAGAGAGGGATCCTACGAGCAGTACTTC. Amino acid sequence: CASSQEKREGSYEQYF. The chain employs TRBV4-1 and TRBJ2-7; D is possibly TRBD2 (5 bases). V lost 0 bases to trimming and J lost 1 base, with 13 bases between them. The CDR3 is made up of 16 amino acids. The germline V gene has CDR1 MGHRA and CDR2 YSYEKL.

Only a few counts were recorded for this clone. The V gene is TRBV18, the J gene TRBJ1-6; tentative D call: TRBD1 (5 bases). V was cut by 3 bases and J by 8 bases, with 11 bases left in between. CDR3 length: 14 residues. Germline CDR1 is KGHSH and CDR2 is LQKENI. CDR3: CASSPEGRDSPLHF. The DNA for the CDR3 is TGTGCCAGCTCACCGGAGGGGCGAGATTCACCCCTCCACTTT.

The chain employs TRBV28 and TRBJ2-3, with D possibly TRBD2 on 5 matching bases. With 7 bases removed from V and 4 bases from J, the gap between germline ends came to 18 bases. This CDR3 region has 15 residues. Germline-derived CDR1 and CDR2 are MDHEN and SYDVKM. The DNA of the CDR3 is TGTGCCAGCATGCCGGGGTCGGCTCTACCAGATACGCAGTATTTT. Encoded protein: CASMPGSALPDTQYF.

This chain joins TRBV7-2 and TRBJ2-3; the match to TRBD1 covers 7 bases. Per the germline V gene, CDR1 is SGHTA and CDR2 is FQGNSA. V was clipped by 11 bases and J by 4 bases; unmatched bases: 12. The CDR3 consists of 14 residues. CDR3 sequence: CALRGGGGPDTQYF. DNA for the CDR3: TGTGCCCTTCGAGGGGGCGGTGGGCCAGATACGCAGTATTTT.

The chain uses TRBV7-9 and TRBJ2-1; perhaps TRBD1 as D (5 bases). CDR1 SEHNR and CDR2 FQNEAQ come from the germline V gene (reference sequence). The CDR3 has 14 amino acids. Trimming cost V 7 bases and J 3 bases, with 13 bases left between them. The CDR3 region is CASNLRGFYNEQFF. CDR3 DNA: TGTGCCAGCAACCTAAGGGGTTTCTACAATGAGCAGTTCTTC.

The rearrangement joins TRBV7-6 to TRBJ1-1; D uncertain. V was shortened by 4 bases and J by 0 bases, with 6 bases between the two germline ends. Germline lookup yields CDR1 SGHVS and CDR2 FNYEAQ. CDR3 length: 13 amino acids. In DNA, the CDR3 is TGTGCCAGCAGCTCTGACATGAACACTGAAGCTTTCTTT. It yields the protein CASSSDMNTEAFF.

This clone came up once. CDR3 sequence: CASRRQGQGVNTEAFF. In DNA, the CDR3 is TGTGCCAGCAGACGACAGGGACAGGGAGTGAACACTGAAGCTTTCTTT. This chain links TRBV2 with TRBJ1-1; 9 positions agree with TRBD1. Germline-derived CDR1 and CDR2 are SNHLY and FYNNEI. The CDR3 covers 16 residues. Trimming took 6 bases from V and 0 from J; bases not matched to a gene: 8.